Sequencing of this TCR beta chain was carried out in a study of blood T cell repertoires in COVID-19. In the source study's methods: It was from reference gene primer amplification that nucleated cell counts were estimated. Assay: immunoSEQ multiplex PCR; the TCRdb copy retains only in-frame clones and omits some. V, J and clone size are taken as reported in that table, and D and trimming were inferred from the DNA itself. This table has 450,000 to 500,000 clones, about 85% appearing once. This CDR3 contains 14 residues. J gave up 3 bases and V 5 bases, and 6 bases lay outside the gene matches. Germline-derived CDR1 and CDR2 are MDHEN and SYDVKM. Participants spanned ages roughly 18 to 95 years and resided in about 24 US areas.

The sequenced sample was PBMCs or T cells enriched from blood (not recorded which). V is TRBV28 and J is TRBJ2-7; 8 nucleotides agree with TRBD1. The clonotype comes from a woman aged 60-75 years who had recovered from COVID-19. The CDR3, as DNA: TGTGCCAGCAGTCCTTCAACAGGGGGCTACGAGCAGTACGTC. It is translated as CASSPSTGGYEQYV.